Sequencing of this T cell receptor beta chain was carried out in a study of T cell repertoires in cytomegalovirus infection. Study outcomes and limitations: Dominating the ex vivo response were HLA-C-restricted CMV-specific TCR beta clonotypes.

TCRdb processed the reads anew with MiXCR; each CDR3 protein has one entry. There are 80,000 to 90,000 distinct CDR3 sequences in the sample; approximately 43% occur only once, and 80% to 95% lies in the top ten. As concerns this clonotype: Antigen specificity is unknown.

V shed 8 bases and J shed 7 bases, with 24 bases lying between them. This CDR3 is 16 amino acids long. Germline CDR1 and CDR2: SNHLY and FYNNEI. Material: CD8+ T cells from cultured PBMCs, obtained from culture after CMV antigen stimulation. V usage is TRBV2 and J usage is TRBJ2-1, with D tentatively TRBD1 or TRBD2 (7 bases each). This sequence originates from a human donor in good health (CMV status not recorded). Some clones in this sample may be carry-over from other donors' samples. The CDR3 spells CASGPSGGGPSNEQFF. In nucleotides, the CDR3 is TGTGCCAGCGGTCCTTCAGGGGGGGGGCCCAGTAATGAGCAGTTCTTC.